This T cell receptor (beta chain) was identified during a study of CD8+ T cells in alopecia areata. Whole-study context: Tofacitinib treatment spanned 6 to 18 months, with 6 months off drug afterward. Study conclusions and caveats: Scalp clonality and expanded CD8+ clones among the top 100 fell significantly with tofacitinib. A single nonresponder leaves the baseline CD8+ expansion link to response uncertain. Whereas mice showed it more clearly, TCR sharing across patients was murkier, possibly because of HLA.

As the sequencing template, cDNA was produced by extracting RNA and reverse transcribing it. Some clones are missing from TCRdb's copy, which holds only in-frame ones; the method was immunoSEQ multiplex PCR. The sample holds some 99,000 clones; more than 55% are singletons and the top ten take 15% to 19%. As regards this clone: As yet, its antigen is unknown.

From germline, CDR1 is MGHDK and CDR2 SYGVNS. V lost 2 bases and J lost 4, with 16 bases in between. The CDR3 totals 16 residues. Treatment meaning: oral pan-JAK inhibitor, 5-10 mg twice daily. This sequence was found in a human donor with alopecia areata. The material sequenced was CD8+ T cells sorted from blood, taken at week 4, from a patient treated with tofacitinib. The chain links TRBV25-1 to TRBJ2-3; D tentatively reads TRBD1 or TRBD2 (6 bases each). In DNA, the CDR3 is TGTGCCAGCAGTGAAAGAGCCAGGGGAGGCGCAGATACGCAGTATTTT. Translation: CASSERARGGADTQYF. Supplemented by reference TRBV25-1 and TRBJ2-3, the full variable domain reads EADIYQTPRYLVIGTGKKITLECSQTMGHDKMYWYQQDPGMELHLIHYSYGVNSTEKGDLSSESTVSRIRTEHFPLTLESARPSHTSQYLCASSERARGGADTQYFGPGTRLTVL.